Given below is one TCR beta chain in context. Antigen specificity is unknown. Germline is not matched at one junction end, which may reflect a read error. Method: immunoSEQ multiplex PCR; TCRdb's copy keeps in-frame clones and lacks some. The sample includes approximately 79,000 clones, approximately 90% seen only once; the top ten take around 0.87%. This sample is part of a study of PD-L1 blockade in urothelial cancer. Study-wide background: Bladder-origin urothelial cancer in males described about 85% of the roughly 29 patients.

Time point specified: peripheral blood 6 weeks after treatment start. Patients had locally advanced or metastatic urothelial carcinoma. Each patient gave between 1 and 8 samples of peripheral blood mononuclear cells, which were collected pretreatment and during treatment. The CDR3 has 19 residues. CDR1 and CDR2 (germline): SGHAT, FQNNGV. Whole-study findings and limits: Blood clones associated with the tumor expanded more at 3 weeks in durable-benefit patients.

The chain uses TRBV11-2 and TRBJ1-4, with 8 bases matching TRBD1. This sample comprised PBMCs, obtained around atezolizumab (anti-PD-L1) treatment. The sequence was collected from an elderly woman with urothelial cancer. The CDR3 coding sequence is TGTGCCAGCAGCTTAGCGGCAGGGGGCAGGTTTGGATTGAATGAAAAGCTGTTTTTT. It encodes CASSLAAGGRFGLNEKLFF.